Described below is a single TCR delta chain sequence and its context. This clone has only a few counts. Its target antigen remains unknown. TCRdb's protein for this DNA is that of a much larger clone and differs from the translation at residue 20, likely a read error; the protein shown is the DNA translation. The sample is drawn from a study of γδ T cells in repeated Plasmodium falciparum infection listed by TCRdb under 2021. Study-level background: The natural-infection arm enrolled Malian children exposed to intense seasonal malaria transmission, compared against age and gender matched Australian children. Several malaria-naive U.S. adults underwent four controlled human malaria infections by bites from P. falciparum NF54-infected Anopheles stephensi mosquitoes over approximately 590 days. Samples from controlled-infection subjects were taken at baseline, just before selected infections, and 21 days after each infection. The gammadelta TCR repertoires from Mali were analysed in two ways: cross-sectionally during periods with no transmission, and longitudinally across episodes of acute febrile malaria. The study examined how repeated Plasmodium falciparum infection shapes the human gammadelta T cell repertoire, using natural infection in Mali and controlled human malaria infection. Beyond this particular receptor, the publication reports: Waves of new clonotype selection in Vdelta2-negative, largely Vdelta1+, gammadelta TCR repertoires appeared to be driven by repeated controlled infections. The Malian cohort was drawn from a small rural village made up mostly of one ethnic group, which limits generalizability. Compared with Australian children, Malian children appeared to have Vdelta2-negative gammadelta TCR repertoires that were more clonally expanded, less diverse and less shared. Across time and infection, the Vgamma9/Vdelta2+ TCR repertoires showed a highly stable polyclonal makeup, with many TCRgamma sequences overlapping between individuals. The controlled-infection cohort was small, limiting analysis of inter-individual variability in gammadelta T cell responses.

Library generation was performed with multiplex PCR. Sequencing was carried out with an Illumina MiSeq. From each sorted gammadelta T cell sample, both TCR gamma (TRG) and TCR delta (TRD) chains were sequenced. The authors' analysis ran thus. The repertoire analyses used clonotype tree plots, the accumulated frequency of the top 20 clonotypes, and diversity index (DI) and D75 metrics. For TCRdb, the public reads were processed anew by CATT, and duplicate DNA sequences were folded into one row. The V and J calls, along with clone size, are taken from TCRdb and not from the paper's own processing. The sample records 53,000 or so delta-chain clones, about 2% of which are singletons. Approximately 25% of the sample comes from the top ten. For bulk TCR repertoire analysis, Vgamma9/Vdelta2+ and Vdelta2-negative gammadelta T cell populations were isolated by flow sorting from peripheral blood mononuclear cells.

Taken from the germline V gene, the CDR1 and CDR2 loops are TSESDYY and QEAYKQQN. The junction shows trimming of 3 bases on V and 0 bases on J, and the gene matches do not reach 35 bases of it. The CDR3, from cysteine to phenylalanine, totals 27 residues. Only CDR3 DNA remains: 81 bases, in frame from the first base. This sequence was found in a pool of human donors (malaria-infected and uninfected, not separated). Recombination connected TRAV38-2/DV8 to TRDJ1; 13 bases in the middle match TRDD3. Sequencing was done on a sample of gamma-delta T cells from blood. CDR3 reads: CAYRNPSVVRIKNYHWGIRSYTDKLIF. The nucleotides are TGTGCTTATAGGAACCCTTCCGTGGTTAGGATCAAAAATTATCACTGGGGGATACGCTCTTACACCGATAAACTCATCTTT.